This record concerns one T cell receptor beta chain sequence. The germline V and J ends were trimmed by 0 bases and 7 bases, with 15 bases remaining between them. The germline CDR1 and CDR2 sequences are LNHNV and YYDKDF (reference sequence). The CDR3 spans 15 residues. Original processing methods: Reference gene primer amplification yielded estimated nucleated cell counts. TCRdb's copy holds only in-frame clones and misses some; the assay was immunoSEQ multiplex PCR. That table is the source of V, J and clone size, and D and trimming were worked out from the DNA. The data contain around 230,000 clones, around 82% of them singletons. These data belong to a study of blood T cell repertoires in COVID-19. As for the study in general: Samples of COVID-19 (acute and convalescent) were obtained from the United States, Italy and Spain. Sample material is recorded as cDNA or gDNA derived from T cells, B-cell-depleted T cells, or PBMCs.

Sequenced input: peripheral blood. The chain joins TRBV15 to TRBJ1-2, with D unclear. The clonotype was recovered from a woman aged 45-59 years with acute or convalescent COVID-19. The CDR3 reads CATSRDTGSLGGYTF. CDR3 sequence (DNA): TGTGCCACCAGCAGAGATACCGGCAGTCTAGGTGGCTACACCTTC.